This T cell receptor (beta chain) was sequenced in a study of siplizumab effects on memory and regulatory T cells. Whole-study findings and limits: Tracing alloreactive clones into unstimulated subsets worked for only a minor fraction of them. Siplizumab caused a significant drop in alloreactive sequences traceable to unstimulated CD4+ memory cells.

V lost 3 bases to trimming and J lost 1 base; unmatched junction nucleotides: 9. Germline CDR1 and CDR2: WNHNN and SYGVQD (reference sequence). CDR3 length equals 16 residues. Assay: immunoSEQ multiplex PCR; the TCRdb copy retains only in-frame clones and omits some. The data hold approximately 82,000 clones, with roughly 90% observed a single time. This clone was seen only once. Its antigen is unknown. Sequences were obtained from Tregs sorted from blood. The V gene is TRBV10-1, the J gene TRBJ2-7; 7 bases line up with TRBD1. This receptor was taken from a human donor in good health. CDR3: CASSEGGQWGSYEQYF. Here the CDR3 DNA reads TGCGCCAGCAGTGAAGGGGGACAGTGGGGTTCCTACGAGCAGTACTTC.